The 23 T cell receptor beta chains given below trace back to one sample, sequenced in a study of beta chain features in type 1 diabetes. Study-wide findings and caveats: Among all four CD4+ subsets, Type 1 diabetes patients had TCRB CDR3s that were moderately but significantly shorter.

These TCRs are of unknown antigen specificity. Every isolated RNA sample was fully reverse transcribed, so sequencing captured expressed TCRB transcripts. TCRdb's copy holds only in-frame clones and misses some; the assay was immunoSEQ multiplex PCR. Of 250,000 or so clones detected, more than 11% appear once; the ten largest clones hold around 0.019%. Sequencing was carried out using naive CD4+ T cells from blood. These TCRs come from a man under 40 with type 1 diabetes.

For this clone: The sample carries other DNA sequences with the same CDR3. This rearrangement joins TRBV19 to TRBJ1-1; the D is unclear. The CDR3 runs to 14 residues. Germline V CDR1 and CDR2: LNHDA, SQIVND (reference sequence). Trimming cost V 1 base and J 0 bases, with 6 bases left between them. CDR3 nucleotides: TGTGCCAGTAGTATAGCTGGCATGAACACTGAAGCTTTCTTT. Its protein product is CASSIAGMNTEAFF. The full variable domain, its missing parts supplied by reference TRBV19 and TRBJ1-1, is DGGITQSPKYLFRKEGQNVTLSCEQNLNHDAMYWYRQDPGQGLRLIYYSQIVNDFQKGDIAEGYSVSREKKESFPLTVTSAQKNPTAFYLCASSIAGMNTEAFFGQGTRLTVV.

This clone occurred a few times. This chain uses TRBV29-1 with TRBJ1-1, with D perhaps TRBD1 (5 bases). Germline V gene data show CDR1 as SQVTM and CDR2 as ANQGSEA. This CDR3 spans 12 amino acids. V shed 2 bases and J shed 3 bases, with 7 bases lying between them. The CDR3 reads CSVERQYTEAFF. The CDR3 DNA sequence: TGCAGCGTTGAAAGACAGTACACTGAAGCTTTCTTT. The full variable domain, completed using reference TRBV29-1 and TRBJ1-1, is SAVISQKPSRDICQRGTSLTIQCQVDSQVTMMFWYRQQPGQSLTLIATANQGSEATYESGFVIDKFPISRPNLTFSTLTVSNMSPEDSSIYLCSVERQYTEAFFGQGTRLTVV.

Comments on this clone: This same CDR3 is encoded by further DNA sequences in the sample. The DNA for the CDR3 is TGCGCCAGCAGCTCGGGACAGGGATACACCGGGGAGCTGTTTTTT. It yields the protein CASSSGQGYTGELFF. The chain is built from TRBV5-1 and TRBJ2-2; 9 bases align to TRBD1. The ends lost 3 bases at V and 3 bases at J; junction bases unmatched: 3. Germline CDR1 SGHRS, CDR2 YFSETQ. This CDR3 contains 15 residues.

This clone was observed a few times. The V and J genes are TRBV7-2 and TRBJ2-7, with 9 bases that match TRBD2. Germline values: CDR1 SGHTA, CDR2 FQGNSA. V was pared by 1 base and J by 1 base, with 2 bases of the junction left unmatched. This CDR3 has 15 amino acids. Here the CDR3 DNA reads TGTGCCAGCAGCTTAGGTAGCGGGGGTTCCTACGAGCAGTACTTC. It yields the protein CASSLGSGGSYEQYF.

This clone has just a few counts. CDR3 nucleotides: TGCAGCGTGGTCTTTGGATTCCTGGGGGCGAGTGGCTACACCTTC. Protein product: CSVVFGFLGASGYTF. The rearrangement links TRBV29-1 to TRBJ1-2, with D possibly being TRBD1 (6 bases). From germline, CDR1 is SQVTM and CDR2 ANQGSEA. The CDR3 totals 15 residues. Deletions cut 6 bases from V and 7 bases from J, with 24 bases between.

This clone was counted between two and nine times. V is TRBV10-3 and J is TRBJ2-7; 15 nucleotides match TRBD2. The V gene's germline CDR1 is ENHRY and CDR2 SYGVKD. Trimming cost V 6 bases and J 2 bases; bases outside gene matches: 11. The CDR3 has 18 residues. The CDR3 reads CAISEAGTSGRFAYEQYF. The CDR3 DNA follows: TGTGCCATCAGCGAGGCCGGGACTAGCGGGAGGTTCGCCTACGAGCAGTACTTC.

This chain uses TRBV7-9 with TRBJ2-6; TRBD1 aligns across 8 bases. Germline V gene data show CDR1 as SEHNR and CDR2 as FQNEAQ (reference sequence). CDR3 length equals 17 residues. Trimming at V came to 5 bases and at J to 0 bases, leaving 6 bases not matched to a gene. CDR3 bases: TGTGCCAGCAGCCGGACAGGGCGTCTCTCTGGGGCCAACGTCCTGACTTTC. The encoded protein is CASSRTGRLSGANVLTF. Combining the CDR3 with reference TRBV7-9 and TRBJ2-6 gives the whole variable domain DTGVSQNPRHKITKRGQNVTFRCDPISEHNRLYWYRQTLGQGPEFLTYFQNEAQLEKSRLLSDRFSAERPKGSFSTLEIQRTEQGDSAMYLCASSRTGRLSGANVLTFGAGSRLTVL.

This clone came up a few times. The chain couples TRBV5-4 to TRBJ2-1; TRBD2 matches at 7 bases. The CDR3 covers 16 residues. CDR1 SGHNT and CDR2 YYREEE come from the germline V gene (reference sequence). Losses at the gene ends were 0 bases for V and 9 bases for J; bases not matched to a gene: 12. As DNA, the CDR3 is TGTGCCAGCAGCTTGGGAGGTGCGGAGCGGGGAGCTGAGCAGTTCTTC. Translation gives CASSLGGAERGAEQFF.

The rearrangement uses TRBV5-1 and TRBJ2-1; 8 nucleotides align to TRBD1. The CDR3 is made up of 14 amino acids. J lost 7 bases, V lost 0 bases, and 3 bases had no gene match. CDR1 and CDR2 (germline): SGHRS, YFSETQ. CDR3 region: CASSLETGDNEQFF. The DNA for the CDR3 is TGCGCCAGCAGCTTGGAGACAGGGGATAATGAGCAGTTCTTC. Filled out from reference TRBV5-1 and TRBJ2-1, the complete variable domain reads KAGVTQTPRYLIKTRGQQVTLSCSPISGHRSVSWYQQTPGQGLQFLFEYFSETQRNKGNFPGRFSGRQFSNSRSEMNVSTLELGDSALYLCASSLETGDNEQFFGPGTRLTVL.

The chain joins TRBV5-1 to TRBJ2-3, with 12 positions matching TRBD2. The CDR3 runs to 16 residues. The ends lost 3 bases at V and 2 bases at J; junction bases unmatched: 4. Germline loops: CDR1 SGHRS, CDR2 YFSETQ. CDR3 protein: CASSSGLAGYTDTQYF. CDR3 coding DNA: TGCGCCAGCAGCTCAGGACTAGCGGGGTACACAGATACGCAGTATTTT.

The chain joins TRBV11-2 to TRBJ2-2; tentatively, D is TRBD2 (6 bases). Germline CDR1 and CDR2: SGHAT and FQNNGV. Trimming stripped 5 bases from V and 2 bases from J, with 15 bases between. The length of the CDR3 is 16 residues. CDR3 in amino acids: CASSLRGGANTGELFF. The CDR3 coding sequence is TGTGCCAGCAGCCTAAGAGGCGGGGCTAACACCGGGGAGCTGTTTTTT. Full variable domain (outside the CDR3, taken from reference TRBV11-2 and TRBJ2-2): EAGVAQSPRYKIIEKRQSVAFWCNPISGHATLYWYQQILGQGPKLLIQFQNNGVVDDSQLPKDRFSAERLKGVDSTLKIQPAKLEDSAVYLCASSLRGGANTGELFFGEGSRLTVL.

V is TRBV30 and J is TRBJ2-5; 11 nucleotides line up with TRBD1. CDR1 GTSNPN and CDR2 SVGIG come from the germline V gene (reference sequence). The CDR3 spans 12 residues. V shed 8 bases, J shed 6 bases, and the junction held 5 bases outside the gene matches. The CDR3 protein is CAHGQGAQTQYF. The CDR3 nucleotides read TGTGCCCACGGACAGGGGGCGCAGACCCAGTACTTC.

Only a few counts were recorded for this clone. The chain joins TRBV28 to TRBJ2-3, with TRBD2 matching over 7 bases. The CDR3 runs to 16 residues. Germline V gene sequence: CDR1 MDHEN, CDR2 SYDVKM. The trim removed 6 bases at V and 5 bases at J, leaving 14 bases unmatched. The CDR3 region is CASSLRSSGVVDTQYF. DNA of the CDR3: TGTGCCAGCAGCCTCCGTTCGAGCGGGGTGGTAGATACGCAGTATTTT.

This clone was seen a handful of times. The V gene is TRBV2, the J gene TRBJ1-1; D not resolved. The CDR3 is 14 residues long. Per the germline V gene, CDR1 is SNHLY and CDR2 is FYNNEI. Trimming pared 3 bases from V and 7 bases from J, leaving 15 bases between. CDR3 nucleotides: TGTGCCAGCAGTGATTCAGGCCTTGGTGGTGAAGCTTTCTTT. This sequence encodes CASSDSGLGGEAFF.

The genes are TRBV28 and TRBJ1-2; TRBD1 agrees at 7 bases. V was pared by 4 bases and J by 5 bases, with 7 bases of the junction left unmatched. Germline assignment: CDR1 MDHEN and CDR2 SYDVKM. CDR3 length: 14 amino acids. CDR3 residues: CASSSPGTVYGYTF. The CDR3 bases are TGTGCCAGCAGTTCCCCCGGGACAGTATATGGCTACACCTTC.

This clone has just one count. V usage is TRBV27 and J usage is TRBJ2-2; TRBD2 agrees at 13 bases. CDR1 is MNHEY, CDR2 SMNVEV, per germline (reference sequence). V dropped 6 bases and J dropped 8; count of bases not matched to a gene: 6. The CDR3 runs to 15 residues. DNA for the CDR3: TGTGCCAGCAGGCAAACTAGCGGGAGGGCGGGGGAGCTGTTTTTT. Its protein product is CASRQTSGRAGELFF.

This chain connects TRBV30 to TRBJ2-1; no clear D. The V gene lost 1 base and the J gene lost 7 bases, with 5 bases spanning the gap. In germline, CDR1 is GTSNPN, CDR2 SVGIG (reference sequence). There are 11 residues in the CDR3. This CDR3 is CAWSANNEQFF. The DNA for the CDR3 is TGTGCCTGGAGTGCAAATAATGAGCAGTTCTTC.

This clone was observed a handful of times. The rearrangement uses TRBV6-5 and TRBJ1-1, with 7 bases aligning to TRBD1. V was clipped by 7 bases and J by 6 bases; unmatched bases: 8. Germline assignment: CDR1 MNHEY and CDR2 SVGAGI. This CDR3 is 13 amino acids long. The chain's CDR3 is CASIGTADAEAFF. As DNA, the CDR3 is TGTGCCAGCATAGGGACAGCCGACGCTGAAGCTTTCTTT.

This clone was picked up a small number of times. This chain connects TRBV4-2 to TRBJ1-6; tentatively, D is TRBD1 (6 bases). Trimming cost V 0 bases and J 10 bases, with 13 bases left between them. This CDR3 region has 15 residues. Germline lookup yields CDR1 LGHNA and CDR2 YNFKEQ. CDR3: CASSQDTGRASPLHF. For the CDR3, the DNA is TGTGCCAGCAGCCAAGACACAGGGAGAGCGTCACCCCTCCACTTT.

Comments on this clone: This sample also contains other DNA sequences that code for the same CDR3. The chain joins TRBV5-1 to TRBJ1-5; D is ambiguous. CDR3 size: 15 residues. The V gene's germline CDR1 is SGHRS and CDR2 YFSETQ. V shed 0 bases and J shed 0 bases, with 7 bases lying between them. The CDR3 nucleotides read TGCGCCAGCAGCTTGGATTCGGGTAGCAATCAGCCCCAGCATTTT. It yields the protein CASSLDSGSNQPQHF.

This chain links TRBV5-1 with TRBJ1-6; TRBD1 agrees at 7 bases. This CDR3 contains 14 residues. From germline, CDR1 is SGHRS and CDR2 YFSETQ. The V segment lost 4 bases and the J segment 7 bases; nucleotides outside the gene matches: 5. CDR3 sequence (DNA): TGCGCCAGCAGCATCGGGACAGTCAATTCACCCCTCCACTTT. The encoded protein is CASSIGTVNSPLHF.

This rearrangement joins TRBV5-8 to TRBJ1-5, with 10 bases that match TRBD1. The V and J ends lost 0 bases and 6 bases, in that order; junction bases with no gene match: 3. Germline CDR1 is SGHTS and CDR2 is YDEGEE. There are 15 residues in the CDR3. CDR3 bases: TGTGCCAGCAGCTTGGGGGGGACAGGGGTTCAGCCCCAGCATTTT. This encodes CASSLGGTGVQPQHF.

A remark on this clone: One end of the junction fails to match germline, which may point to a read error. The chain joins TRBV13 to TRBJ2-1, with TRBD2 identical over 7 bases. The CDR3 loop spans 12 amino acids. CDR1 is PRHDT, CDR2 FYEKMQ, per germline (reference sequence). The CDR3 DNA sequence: TGTGCCAGCAGCTTAGTGGGGGGGGAAAGAGTCTTC. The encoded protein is CASSLVGGERVF.